This is a list of T cell receptor beta chains from one sample in a study of cytomegalovirus exposure and HLA in healthy donors. Repertoires were generated with immunoSEQ multiplex PCR, while TCRdb's copy carries only in-frame clones and drops some. Altogether about 160,000 clones are present, 71% being singletons, with the ten largest covering approximately 3%. Material for sequencing was PBMCs. These receptors originate from a woman aged 30 to 39 in good health and CMV-seronegative. Each CDR3 is given with its conserved first and last residue. A D gene is named only where the DNA matches it firmly. Expanded clones get a size class; other rows say once, few or many, or leave the size out.

j_gene	v_gene	abundance	d_gene	CDR3nt	CDR3aa
TRBJ1-5	TRBV6-1	.	.	TGTGCCAGCAGTGAACACGGGTCTAATCAGCCCCAGCATTTT	CASSEHGSNQPQHF
TRBJ2-5	TRBV18	.	TRBD2	TGTGCCAGCTCACCACCTAGCGGGAGGGCCGGTGAGACCCAGTACTTC	CASSPPSGRAGETQYF
TRBJ2-7	TRBV19	.	TRBD1	TGTGCCAGTAGGAGGAGGGGGGACAGGGTCTACGAGCAGTACTTC	CASRRRGDRVYEQYF
TRBJ2-3	TRBV4-2	.	.	TGTGCCAGCAGCCAAGAAGGGGGTCTAGCGGTCACAGATACGCAGTATTTT	CASSQEGGLAVTDTQYF
TRBJ2-5	TRBV4-2	.	.	TGTGCCAGCAGCCAAGATCTCGGCGGAGAGACCCAGTACTTC	CASSQDLGGETQYF
TRBJ2-1	TRBV7-9	.	TRBD2	TGTGCCAGCAGCTTGGTGGGACTAGCGGGAGCGAGCGCCTACAATGAGCAGTTCTTC	CASSLVGLAGASAYNEQFF
TRBJ2-3	TRBV25-1	few	.	TGTGCCAGCAGTGCAGGGTGGGGCACAGATACGCAGTATTTT	CASSAGWGTDTQYF
TRBJ2-7	TRBV5-4	.	.	TGTGCCAGCAGCTTTAGCGGCACCTACGAGCAGTACTTC	CASSFSGTYEQYF
TRBJ2-7	TRBV4-1	.	.	TGCGCCAGCAGCCCAACGGGGTTGAGGGAGCAGTACTTC	CASSPTGLREQYF
TRBJ1-1	TRBV5-5	.	TRBD1	TGTGCCAGCAGCTTCACGGGGACAGACCATGAAGCTTTCTTT	CASSFTGTDHEAFF
TRBJ2-7	TRBV15	few	TRBD1	TGTGCCACCAGCAGATCCCGAGGGACAGTCTCCTACGAGCAGTACTTC	CATSRSRGTVSYEQYF
TRBJ2-7	TRBV11-3	few	.	TGTGCCAGCAGCTTAGAGGGCAGCTACGAGCAGTACTTC	CASSLEGSYEQYF
TRBJ2-1	TRBV10-3	once	TRBD1	TGTGCCACGTGGGGGACAGGGGGTGTGTATGAGCAGTTCTTC	CATWGTGGVYEQFF
TRBJ2-7	TRBV20-1	.	.	TGCAGTGCTTCACAGGTCAACGAGCAGTACTTC	CSASQVNEQYF
TRBJ2-7	TRBV7-2	.	TRBD2	TGTGCCAGCAGCCCGACTAGCGGGGGGGTTGCCTACGAGCAGTACTTC	CASSPTSGGVAYEQYF
TRBJ1-5	TRBV28	.	.	TGTGCCAGCCGAACGGGATCAGAGAATCAGCCCCAGCATTTT	CASRTGSENQPQHF
TRBJ1-1	TRBV7-6	.	TRBD1	TGTGCCAGCAGTGCCCCGGGACAGGAGAACACTGAAGCTTTCTTT	CASSAPGQENTEAFF